These 21 T cell receptor beta chains came from one sample sequenced in a study of response to subunit inactivated influenza vaccine. Each CDR3 protein gets one entry after TCRdb re-called the RT-PCR reads with MiXCR. The sample has under 200,000 distinct CDR3 sequences; approximately 10% are singletons. The sample here was non-naive T cells sorted from PBMCs, taken about 6 weeks after vaccination. The source of these receptors is a man aged 45 to 65 who received an inactivated influenza vaccine.

Only a few counts were recorded for this clonotype. V usage is TRBV28 and J usage is TRBJ1-2, with D possibly matching TRBD1 (5 bases). The CDR3 length is 15 residues. Trimming removed 6 bases from V and 4 bases from J, with 18 bases in between. The germline V gene encodes CDR1 MDHEN and CDR2 SYDVKM. CDR3 sequence reads: CASSPGIGSLYGYTF. DNA of the CDR3: TGTGCCAGCAGCCCAGGGATCGGGTCCCTCTATGGCTACACCTTC.

V usage is TRBV12-3 or TRBV12-4 and J usage is TRBJ2-3; TRBD2 matches at 10 bases. With V trimmed by 5 bases and J by 2 bases, 4 bases remained unmatched. The CDR3 extends over 15 amino acids. The CDR3 DNA follows: TGTGCCAGCAGTCTTAGCGGGGGGCTCACAGATACGCAGTATTTT. Translation gives CASSLSGGLTDTQYF.

This clonotype was counted many times. The chain combines TRBV5-1 with TRBJ1-1; D is undetermined. Trimming removed 4 bases from V and 2 bases from J, with 9 bases in between. Germline loops: CDR1 SGHRS, CDR2 YFSETQ. This CDR3 has 13 residues. CDR3 in DNA: TGCGCCAGCAGCGACCAGAGCAACACTGAAGCTTTCTTT. Translating it yields CASSDQSNTEAFF.

This clonotype was seen only a few times. The chain has TRBV25-1 and TRBJ1-2; no reliable D call. The CDR3 sequence is 12 residues long. Germline lookup yields CDR1 MGHDK and CDR2 SYGVNS. V dropped 6 bases and J dropped 10 bases, with 15 bases sitting between them. The CDR3 loop is CASSQAGRVYTF. CDR3 in DNA: TGTGCCAGCAGCCAAGCCGGCAGAGTCTACACCTTC.

This clonotype was seen more than once but under ten times. CDR3: CATSDSLLGGNEQFF. The CDR3 coding sequence is TGTGCCACCAGTGATTCGCTACTAGGGGGCAATGAGCAGTTCTTC. V is TRBV24-1 and J is TRBJ2-1; possibly TRBD1 for D (6 bases). Germline-derived CDR1 and CDR2 are KGHDR and SFDVKD. The length of the CDR3 is 15 residues. The V and J ends lost 2 bases and 6 bases respectively, with 13 bases between them.

The J gene is TRBJ2-1, the V gene TRBV11-3; D is possibly TRBD2 (5 bases). Germline V lookup: CDR1 SGHNT, CDR2 YENEEA. The CDR3 is made up of 16 amino acids. Deletions cut 0 bases from V and 3 bases from J, with 12 bases between. The CDR3 region is CASSLDPGGYYNEQFF. The CDR3 coding sequence is TGTGCCAGCAGCTTAGACCCCGGCGGGTACTACAATGAGCAGTTCTTC.

This clonotype came up a few times. The chain joins TRBV12-3 or TRBV12-4 to TRBJ1-2; tentative D call: TRBD1 (6 bases). The CDR3 covers 13 residues. V was clipped by 3 bases and J by 4 bases, with 9 bases between them. The CDR3 here is CASSFGTRYGYTF. CDR3 sequence (DNA): TGTGCCAGCAGTTTTGGGACACGCTATGGCTACACCTTC.

This chain links TRBV9 with TRBJ1-1, with unresolved D. CDR1 is SGDLS, CDR2 YYNGEE, per germline. This CDR3 is built from 16 residues. Trimming took off 0 bases at V and 1 base at J, with 13 bases between the two ends. The CDR3 DNA reads as TGTGCCAGCAGCGTAGGGTTTCGGACTTCGAACACTGAAGCTTTCTTT. This translates into CASSVGFRTSNTEAFF.

This chain uses TRBV7-9 with TRBJ1-1; D is unclear. The ends were cut back, 3 bases at V and 4 bases at J, with 15 bases in the middle. Germline V lookup: CDR1 SEHNR, CDR2 FQNEAQ (reference sequence). This CDR3 is 15 amino acids long. The CDR3, as DNA: TGTGCCAGCAGCTTTGACGGCAGGTTCGGCACTGAAGCTTTCTTT. It codes for CASSFDGRFGTEAFF.

This clonotype has a handful of counts. V and J are TRBV14 and TRBJ2-7, with 9 bases aligning to TRBD2. Germline loops: CDR1 SGHDN, CDR2 FVKESK. V shed 4 bases, J shed 6 bases, and the junction held 16 bases outside the gene matches. The CDR3 runs 17 residues. For the CDR3, the DNA is TGTGCCAGCAGCCTCCCCAAGGGACTAGCCCCCAGGAGCGAGCAGTACTTC. Its protein is CASSLPKGLAPRSEQYF.

This clonotype was counted many times. The V and J genes are TRBV5-1 and TRBJ2-4, with TRBD1 identical over 8 bases. Losses at the gene ends were 0 bases for V and 1 base for J; bases not matched to a gene: 3. CDR1 SGHRS and CDR2 YFSETQ come from the germline V gene. The CDR3 loop spans 16 amino acids. The CDR3 here is CASSLGAGGAKNIQYF. In DNA form, the CDR3 reads TGCGCCAGCAGCTTGGGTGCAGGGGGCGCCAAAAACATTCAGTACTTC.

J is TRBJ2-2 and V is TRBV7-2; 8 nucleotides agree with TRBD2. Germline V gene lookup returns CDR1 SGHTA and CDR2 FQGNSA. The CDR3 spans 14 residues. V lost 5 bases, J lost 6 bases, and 5 bases stayed unmatched. The CDR3 loop is CASSPVAGPGELFF. The CDR3 DNA is TGTGCCAGCAGCCCTGTAGCGGGGCCCGGGGAGCTGTTTTTT. The entire variable domain, with the rest obtained from reference TRBV7-2 and TRBJ2-2, is as follows: GAGVSQSPSNKVTEKGKDVELRCDPISGHTALYWYRQSLGQGLEFLIYFQGNSAPDKSGLPSDRFSAERTGGSVSTLTIQRTQQEDSAVYLCASSPVAGPGELFFGEGSRLTVL.

The chain has TRBV3-1 and TRBJ1-5, with a possible D match to TRBD1 (6 bases). The CDR3 runs 17 residues. Germline V gene lookup returns CDR1 LGHDT and CDR2 YNNKEL (reference sequence). The germline V and J ends were trimmed by 1 base and 2 bases, with 15 bases remaining between them. The CDR3 nucleotides are TGTGCCAGCAGCCAAGGGAGGGGAGGGGGGGGCAATCAGCCCCAGCATTTT. Amino acid sequence: CASSQGRGGGGNQPQHF.

The chain employs TRBV7-3 and TRBJ1-1; a weak D match, TRBD1 (6 bases). The V gene lost 5 bases and the J gene lost 4 bases, with 11 bases spanning the gap. Germline lookup yields CDR1 SGHTA and CDR2 FQGTGA. CDR3 size: 13 residues. CDR3 region: CASSPQGTTEAFF. DNA of the CDR3: TGTGCCAGCAGCCCACAGGGCACCACTGAAGCTTTCTTT.

This clonotype was observed at least ten times. The J gene is TRBJ2-3, the V gene TRBV27; D unresolved. Germline V CDR1 and CDR2: MNHEY, SMNVEV (reference sequence). The CDR3 length is 15 residues. Trimming left V 7 bases short and J 4 bases short, with 18 bases between. The CDR3 DNA reads TGTGCCAGCATGGGTAAAGGGTTCACCGCAGATACGCAGTATTTT. It encodes CASMGKGFTADTQYF.

A remark on this clonotype: A much larger clone is a single base away; this may be a read error. The chain has TRBV6-2 or TRBV6-3 and TRBJ1-5; no clear D gene. The V gene's germline CDR1 is MNHEY and CDR2 SVGEGT. The CDR3 totals 12 residues. V was cut by 5 bases and J by 3 bases, with 5 bases left in between. CDR3 nucleotide sequence: TGTGCCAGCAGTGACGCCAATCAGCCCCAGCATTTT. Amino acid sequence: CASSDANQPQHF.

This clonotype has at least ten counts. The chain has TRBV6-5 and TRBJ2-3; 8 bases fit TRBD2. The CDR3 runs to 16 residues. The V segment lost 2 bases and the J segment 8 bases; nucleotides outside the gene matches: 12. From germline, CDR1 is MNHEY and CDR2 SVGAGI. In nucleotides, the CDR3 is TGTGCCAGCAGTTACACAAATAGCGGGAAGGGAGCTACGCAGTATTTT. Amino acid sequence: CASSYTNSGKGATQYF.

By frequency in the sample, this clonotype is hyperexpanded. The CDR3: CASSLAPTIQETQYF. The CDR3 coding sequence is TGCGCCAGCAGCTTGGCCCCGACAATTCAAGAGACCCAGTACTTC. This rearrangement joins TRBV5-1 to TRBJ2-5; no clear D gene. V lost 0 bases to trimming and J lost 2 bases, with 11 bases between them. The CDR3 extends over 15 amino acids. The V gene's germline CDR1 is SGHRS and CDR2 YFSETQ.

In this sample, this clonotype turned up many times. The chain links TRBV18 to TRBJ2-1; D may be TRBD1 (6 bases). This CDR3 contains 16 residues. Trimming shortened V by 2 bases and J by 6 bases, and 17 bases separated the two germline ends. Germline CDR1 reads KGHSH; CDR2 reads LQKENI. The CDR3 coding sequence is TGTGCCAGCTCACCAGGGGGAGAGGGGGATCGCAATGAGCAGTTCTTC. Its protein product is CASSPGGEGDRNEQFF.

This clonotype was seen a handful of times. This chain uses TRBV14 with TRBJ2-1; 12 bases line up with TRBD1. The V and J ends lost 4 bases and 9 bases, in that order; junction bases with no gene match: 10. From germline, CDR1 is SGHDN and CDR2 FVKESK. The CDR3 totals 16 residues. CDR3 sequence (DNA): TGTGCCAGCAGCCGTCTCCCGGGACAGGGGGCCGGTGAGCAGTTCTTC. It is translated as CASSRLPGQGAGEQFF.

This clonotype was seen a handful of times. CDR3 region: CASSLARAGPGEQFF. CDR3 DNA sequence: TGCGCCAGCAGCTTGGCGAGGGCGGGGCCTGGCGAGCAGTTCTTC. V is TRBV5-1 and J is TRBJ2-1; D is possibly TRBD2 (6 bases). CDR1 is SGHRS, CDR2 YFSETQ, per germline. The CDR3 is 15 amino acids. V lost 0 bases and J lost 10, with 17 bases in between.